A selection of T cell receptor beta chains follows, all from one sample in a study of cytomegalovirus exposure and HLA in healthy donors. Using immunoSEQ multiplex PCR, the repertoire was profiled, and TCRdb retains in-frame clones only, with some absent. The table shows 98,000 or so clones, with around 85% occurring only once. The sample taken for sequencing was PBMCs. The receptors were gathered from a young woman in good health and CMV-seronegative. Each CDR3 is given with its conserved first and last residue. The order of the fields is D gene, V gene, clone size, J gene, CDR3 DNA, CDR3 protein. The D gene is left open where the match is weak. Size tells how often a clone was seen (once, few, many) or the class of an expanded clone, and some rows leave it out.

>-|TRBV18|-|TRBJ1-1
TGTGCCAGCTCACCTGAAGAGGCCGCGACTGAAGCTTTCTTT
CASSPEEAATEAFF
>-|TRBV5-6|once|TRBJ2-3
TGTGCCAGCAGCTTTTCCCGCGACAGGAGCACAGATACGCAGTATTTT
CASSFSRDRSTDTQYF
>-|TRBV7-9|-|TRBJ2-3
TGTGCCAGCAGCTTCCGTCAGAACACAGATACGCAGTATTTT
CASSFRQNTDTQYF
>-|TRBV27|few|TRBJ2-7
TGTGCCAGCAGTTTACTAACAGGGGAGGCCTACGAGCAGTACTTC
CASSLLTGEAYEQYF
>-|TRBV4-1|-|TRBJ2-3
TGCGCCAGCAGCCAGGTTGAGGGGGGGGGAGATACGCAGTATTTT
CASSQVEGGGDTQYF
>-|TRBV12-5|-|TRBJ1-1
TGTGCTAGTGGTCAGTCAGGGACTGAAGCTTTCTTT
CASGQSGTEAFF
>TRBD1|TRBV25-1|-|TRBJ2-7
TGTGCCAGCAGTGACGAGGGGACAGGGGTCGGGGGCGAGCAGTACTTC
CASSDEGTGVGGEQYF
>TRBD2|TRBV4-2|once|TRBJ2-7
TGTGCCAGCAGCCAAGCTGTACTAGCGGGGGGGAGCGAGCAGTACTTC
CASSQAVLAGGSEQYF
>-|TRBV18|-|TRBJ1-2
TGTGCCAGCTCACCAGGACAGTTAGGAGCTAACTATGGCTACACCTTC
CASSPGQLGANYGYTF
>TRBD1|TRBV7-8|-|TRBJ2-4
TGTGCCAGCAGCTCGAATCAGGGGGTCGAAGCCAAAAACATTCAGTACTTC
CASSSNQGVEAKNIQYF
>-|TRBV28|-|TRBJ1-1
TGTGCCAGCAGTTTGAGGTCAGGGGCCCACACTGAAGCTTTCTTT
CASSLRSGAHTEAFF
>-|TRBV5-1|-|TRBJ2-7
TGCGCCAGCAGCTTGGCCCATGGGACACCGGACGAGCAGTACTTC
CASSLAHGTPDEQYF
>-|TRBV2|-|TRBJ2-1
TGTGCCAGCAGTCTTGACGGGGGCTACAATGAGCAGTTCTTC
CASSLDGGYNEQFF
>-|TRBV6-5|-|TRBJ1-4
TGTGCCAGCAGTTCCCCGGGACAAAAAGAAAAACTGTTTTTT
CASSSPGQKEKLFF
>-|TRBV7-9|few|TRBJ1-2
TGTGCCAGCAGCTTAGACAGAATTAACTATGGCTACACCTTC
CASSLDRINYGYTF
>-|TRBV28|-|TRBJ1-5
TGTGCCAGCAGTTCCGACGAGGATGCCCATCAGCCCCAGCATTTT
CASSSDEDAHQPQHF
>-|TRBV25-1|-|TRBJ2-5
TGTGCCAGCAGTGTCACGGTAGAGACCCAGTACTTC
CASSVTVETQYF
>-|TRBV5-8|few|TRBJ1-3
TGTGCCAGCAGCTTGATGAGGGATTCGGGAAACACCATATATTTT
CASSLMRDSGNTIYF
>-|TRBV5-6|-|TRBJ1-1
TGTGCCAGCAGCTTTCGGGGGAGTAAGACTGAAGCTTTCTTT
CASSFRGSKTEAFF
>-|TRBV28|-|TRBJ1-6
TGTGCCAGCAGTTGGGGCCGGGGGGATAGGTCACCCCTCCACTTT
CASSWGRGDRSPLHF
>-|TRBV5-6|-|TRBJ2-1
TGTGCCAGCAGCTTAACAGGGAGCTCCTACAATGAGCAGTTCTTC
CASSLTGSSYNEQFF
>-|TRBV12-5|-|TRBJ2-1
TGTGCTAGTGCCCCTCCCGGGAATGAGCAGTTCTTC
CASAPPGNEQFF
>TRBD1|TRBV4-1|-|TRBJ2-7
TGCGCCAGCAGCCAGAGACAGGGAGCCTACGAGCAGTACTTC
CASSQRQGAYEQYF
>-|TRBV9|once|TRBJ2-7
TGTGCCAGCAGCCCCCAAGGAGGGAACGAGCAGTACTTC
CASSPQGGNEQYF
>TRBD1|TRBV7-6|-|TRBJ2-5
TGTGCCAGCAGCTTAGGGACAGGGAACCAAGAGACCCAGTACTTC
CASSLGTGNQETQYF
>-|TRBV2|once|TRBJ1-1
TGTGCCAGCAGTGAACCGAGACAGGCCAAAGCGAGCACTGAAGCTTTCTTT
CASSEPRQAKASTEAFF
>TRBD1|TRBV15|few|TRBJ1-4
TGTGCCACCAGCAGGACGACAGGGACGGGTGAAAAACTGTTTTTT
CATSRTTGTGEKLFF
>-|TRBV7-8|-|TRBJ1-5
TGTGCCAGCAGCTCCGCCTACAGGGCAGGGCAGCCCCAGCATTTT
CASSSAYRAGQPQHF
>TRBD1|TRBV9|-|TRBJ1-2
TGTGCCAGCAGCGGAGGGACAGTTGACTATGGCTACACCTTC
CASSGGTVDYGYTF
>TRBD2|TRBV6-5|-|TRBJ2-5
TGTGCCAGCAGTGGGACTAGCGGGGGTCGGACCCAGTACTTC
CASSGTSGGRTQYF
>TRBD1|TRBV5-1|-|TRBJ2-7
TGCGCCAGCAGCCCGGAGGGGACAGGGGGCGACGAGCAGTACTTC
CASSPEGTGGDEQYF
>-|TRBV7-9|-|TRBJ1-1
TGTGCCAGCAGCCCCACCGCGGCGAACACTGAAGCTTTCTTT
CASSPTAANTEAFF
>TRBD1|TRBV11-2|-|TRBJ2-7
TGTGCCAGCAGCTTCCAGGGGGCTCGGCACTACGAGCAGTACTTC
CASSFQGARHYEQYF
>TRBD1|TRBV18|-|TRBJ1-1
TGTGCCAGCTCCCGACAGGGAAGCGTCGCTGAAGCTTTCTTT
CASSRQGSVAEAFF
>TRBD2|TRBV2|-|TRBJ2-5
TGTGCCAGCAGTGGGGAGAGACTAGCGGGGCGGCGGGAGACCCAGTACTTC
CASSGERLAGRRETQYF
>-|TRBV29-1|-|TRBJ1-1
TGCAGCGTCGAGATCGGTCGCACCGAAGCTTTCTTT
CSVEIGRTEAFF
>-|TRBV9|-|TRBJ1-6
TGTGCCAGCAGCGCTGGGGGGGGCGCTTACCCCCTCCACTTT
CASSAGGGAYPLHF
>TRBD1|TRBV4-1|-|TRBJ1-1
TGCGCCAGCAGCCAAGGACAGGGGAACACTGAAGCTTTCTTT
CASSQGQGNTEAFF
>-|TRBV29-1|few|TRBJ1-5
TGCAGCGTTACGGGACGGGGGGATCAGCCCCAGCATTTT
CSVTGRGDQPQHF
>-|TRBV5-6|-|TRBJ1-6
TGTGCCAGCAGCTTGACAGCCAATTCACCCCTCCACTTT
CASSLTANSPLHF
>TRBD2|TRBV2|-|TRBJ2-3
TGTGCCAGTACTAGCGGGGTACTAGATACGCAGTATTTT
CASTSGVLDTQYF
>-|TRBV9|once|TRBJ2-5
TGTGCCAGCAGCGTCGGTGTCAGCCCGGGACAAGAGACCCAGTACTTC
CASSVGVSPGQETQYF
>-|TRBV10-3|-|TRBJ1-2
TGTGCCATCAGTGAGACGGTGGAGGCCTACACCTTC
CAISETVEAYTF
>TRBD1|TRBV13|-|TRBJ2-7
TGTGCCAGCAGCTCCAGAGGACAGGAGATCGAGCAGTACTTC
CASSSRGQEIEQYF
>TRBD1|TRBV27|-|TRBJ1-2
TGTGCCAGCAGTTCCAATTTGGGACAGGGAAACTATGGCTACACCTTC
CASSSNLGQGNYGYTF
>-|TRBV11-2|-|TRBJ1-2
TGTGCCAGCAGCTACGGGTATGGCTACACCTTC
CASSYGYGYTF
>TRBD1|TRBV6-1|-|TRBJ2-1
TGTGCCAGCAGTGTGGGACAGGCGAATGAGCAGTTCTTC
CASSVGQANEQFF
>-|TRBV6-1|-|TRBJ2-1
TGTGCCAGCAGTGAAGCATGGCTGACTGAACACAATGAGCAGTTCTTC
CASSEAWLTEHNEQFF
>TRBD1|TRBV19|-|TRBJ2-7
TGTGCCAGTAGGGGACAGGGTATCCACGAGCAGTACTTC
CASRGQGIHEQYF
>-|TRBV5-6|-|TRBJ1-1
TGTGCCAGCAGGGGGCAGGGTAAGAACACTGAAGCTTTCTTT
CASRGQGKNTEAFF
>TRBD2|TRBV7-3|-|TRBJ2-3
TGTGCCAGCAGCTTCGGCCTAGCGGGCAGCACAGATACGCAGTATTTT
CASSFGLAGSTDTQYF
>TRBD1|TRBV27|-|TRBJ2-7
TGTGCCAGCAGGTCCGGGACAGGGTCCTACGAGCAGTACTTC
CASRSGTGSYEQYF
>-|TRBV11-2|-|TRBJ1-2
TGTGCCAGCAGCCCCGGGTCGACTTTCACCGGCTACACCTTC
CASSPGSTFTGYTF
>-|TRBV19|-|TRBJ2-1
TGTGCCAGTAGTATAGTAACTACCTCCTACAATGAGCAGTTCTTC
CASSIVTTSYNEQFF
>-|TRBV2|once|TRBJ2-7
TGTGCCAGCGGGGGGACAGCCAGCTACGAGCAGTACTTC
CASGGTASYEQYF
>TRBD1|TRBV4-2|once|TRBJ1-2
TGTGCCAGCAGCCAAGACGGACAGGGGAGCGGTGGCTACACCTTC
CASSQDGQGSGGYTF